Presented here are 8 T cell receptor beta chains from one specimen sequenced in a study of blood T cell repertoires in COVID-19. Only in-frame clones appear in the TCRdb table, and some are missing; sequencing was by immunoSEQ multiplex PCR. Here the sample spans about 100,000 clones, roughly 90% being singletons. Material: peripheral blood. These receptors all come from a man in his sixties with acute or convalescent COVID-19.

In its sample, this clone was seen once. V and J are TRBV6-5 and TRBJ2-7; D is possibly TRBD2 (6 bases). Germline CDR1 and CDR2: MNHEY and SVGAGI. Between the trimmed V and J ends, which lost 0 bases and 6 bases, there was a span of 12 bases. The CDR3 runs 14 residues. The CDR3 nucleotides read TGTGCCAGCAGTTACTCGGCGGGGCTCGGCGAGCAGTACTTC. Its translation: CASSYSAGLGEQYF.

V is TRBV5-4 and J is TRBJ1-2; perhaps TRBD1 as D (6 bases). The CDR3 loop spans 15 amino acids. Trimming removed 3 bases from V and 8 bases from J, with 20 bases in between. Germline V lookup: CDR1 SGHNT, CDR2 YYREEE (reference sequence). The CDR3 bases are TGTGCCAGCAGCTCCCGGGACAACCATCGATCAGGCTACACCTTC. It yields the protein CASSSRDNHRSGYTF.

The chain combines TRBV14 with TRBJ1-6, with D uncertain. Trimming stripped 0 bases from V and 2 bases from J, with 5 bases between. Per germline, CDR1 SGHDN and CDR2 FVKESK. The CDR3 contains 15 residues. The chain's CDR3 is CASSQDAAYNSPLHF. CDR3 in DNA: TGTGCCAGCAGCCAAGATGCAGCCTATAATTCACCCCTCCACTTT.

The genes are TRBV28 and TRBJ1-2, with 12 bases aligning to TRBD1. CDR1 and CDR2 (germline): MDHEN, SYDVKM. This CDR3 is 18 amino acids long. Losses at the gene ends were 7 bases for V and 5 bases for J; bases not matched to a gene: 17. The CDR3 reads CASTLGGDRGPLEYGYTF. The CDR3 DNA reads TGTGCCAGCACCTTAGGAGGGGACAGGGGGCCTTTAGAGTATGGCTACACCTTC.

This clone was picked up a small number of times. The chain carries TRBV5-1 and TRBJ1-2; weak D call: TRBD1 (6 bases). The CDR3 length is 15 residues. From germline, CDR1 is SGHRS and CDR2 YFSETQ. The V end lost 5 bases, the J end lost 7 bases, and 21 bases lay between the germline ends. The CDR3 loop is CASSSDSVLTGGYTF. The DNA for the CDR3 is TGCGCCAGCAGTTCGGACAGTGTACTCACTGGTGGCTACACCTTC. Supplemented by reference TRBV5-1 and TRBJ1-2, the full variable domain reads KAGVTQTPRYLIKTRGQQVTLSCSPISGHRSVSWYQQTPGQGLQFLFEYFSETQRNKGNFPGRFSGRQFSNSRSEMNVSTLELGDSALYLCASSSDSVLTGGYTFGSGTRLTVV.

This clone occurred once. V and J are TRBV27 and TRBJ1-4; tentatively, D is TRBD1 (6 bases). There are 17 residues in the CDR3. The V gene lost 4 bases and the J gene lost 0 bases, with 15 bases spanning the gap. Per germline, CDR1 MNHEY and CDR2 SMNVEV (reference sequence). This CDR3 is CASSWNARTATNEKLFF. CDR3 nucleotides: TGTGCCAGCAGTTGGAATGCTAGGACAGCAACTAATGAAAAACTGTTTTTT.

V and J are TRBV5-1 and TRBJ1-4, with D tentatively TRBD1 (5 bases). The CDR3 is 15 residues long. Germline values: CDR1 SGHRS, CDR2 YFSETQ. V was cut by 3 bases and J by 4 bases, with 13 bases left in between. The CDR3 nucleotides are TGCGCCAGCAGCTGGCAGGGTTTAAATAATGAAAAACTGTTTTTT. Translating gives CASSWQGLNNEKLFF.

The J gene is TRBJ2-1, the V gene TRBV11-2, with D possibly TRBD1 on 5 matching bases. This CDR3 spans 14 amino acids. V was clipped by 5 bases and J by 5 bases, with 13 bases between them. Germline V gene lookup returns CDR1 SGHAT and CDR2 FQNNGV. The CDR3 loop reads CASSRSTGNNEQFF. The CDR3 nucleotides are TGTGCCAGCAGCCGATCTACAGGAAACAATGAGCAGTTCTTC.